These T cell receptor beta chains were read from a single sample in a study of blood T cell repertoires in COVID-19. Sequencing used immunoSEQ multiplex PCR; TCRdb keeps in-frame clones, though not all of them. The sample comprises roughly 260,000 clones, 87% of which are singletons, and approximately 2.8% rests with the top ten. Sequencing was carried out using PBMCs or T cells enriched from blood (not recorded which). The receptor set was obtained from a woman aged 30 to 39 with acute COVID-19. Both conserved end residues are part of each CDR3. The D gene is left open where the match is weak. A clone size is listed for some rows: how often the clone was seen (once, few, many), or a class if it is expanded.

TRBJ1-1 | NA | 16 | NA | TRBV7-8 | CASSLGRVSVNTEAFF | TGTGCCAGCAGCTTAGGCAGGGTTTCGGTGAACACTGAAGCTTTCTTT
TRBJ2-7 | TRBD2 | 17 | NA | TRBV6-1 | CASSEPSGRAPSYEQYF | TGTGCCAGCAGTGAACCTTCGGGGAGGGCCCCCTCCTACGAGCAGTACTTC
TRBJ1-1 | NA | 12 | NA | TRBV5-1 | CASSLRGAEAFF | TGCGCCAGCAGCTTGAGGGGCGCTGAAGCTTTCTTT
TRBJ1-1 | NA | 12 | few | TRBV12-3/TRBV12-4 | CASSLMALEAFF | TGTGCCAGCAGTCTGATGGCCCTTGAAGCTTTCTTT
TRBJ1-1 | NA | 14 | NA | TRBV5-1 | CASSLSRRNTEAFF | TGCGCCAGCAGCTTAAGCAGGCGGAACACTGAAGCTTTCTTT
TRBJ2-3 | TRBD2 | 16 | NA | TRBV12-5 | CASGLVLAGGTDTQYF | TGTGCTAGTGGTTTGGTATTAGCGGGGGGCACAGATACGCAGTATTTT
TRBJ1-1 | TRBD1 | 15 | NA | TRBV25-1 | CASSDFRGLGTEAFF | TGTGCCAGCAGTGATTTTAGGGGGCTGGGCACTGAAGCTTTCTTT
TRBJ2-2 | TRBD2 | 16 | few | TRBV13 | CASSLDAGRVTGELFF | TGTGCCAGCAGCTTAGACGCGGGGAGGGTCACCGGGGAGCTGTTTTTT
TRBJ1-5 | NA | 15 | NA | TRBV6-6 | CASSSMTGSGQPQHF | TGTGCCAGCAGTTCCATGACAGGCTCTGGTCAGCCCCAGCATTTT
TRBJ2-1 | NA | 15 | NA | TRBV19 | CASSMTGSSYNEQFF | TGTGCCAGTAGTATGACGGGGAGCTCCTACAATGAGCAGTTCTTC
TRBJ1-2 | NA | 12 | few | TRBV7-2 | CASSLAEDGYTF | TGTGCCAGCAGCTTAGCAGAGGATGGCTACACCTTC
TRBJ1-2 | NA | 10 | NA | TRBV12-3/TRBV12-4 | CASSLYRDYF | TGTGCCAGCAGTCTCTACAGGGACTACTTC
TRBJ2-1 | TRBD2 | 14 | once | TRBV6-2/TRBV6-3 | CASSYGGVVNEQFF | TGTGCCAGCAGTTATGGGGGGGTGGTCAATGAGCAGTTCTTC
TRBJ2-5 | TRBD1 | 14 | NA | TRBV4-1 | CASSQGQGHLAQYF | TGCGCCAGCAGCCAGGGACAGGGTCACTTGGCCCAGTACTTC
TRBJ1-1 | TRBD1 | 13 | NA | TRBV6-5 | CASSYVGQAEAFF | TGTGCCAGCAGTTACGTTGGACAGGCAGAAGCTTTCTTT
TRBJ2-2 | TRBD2 | 15 | NA | TRBV3-1/TRBV3-2 | CASTTTSGPYGELFF | TGTGCCAGCACCACGACTAGCGGGCCTTACGGGGAGCTGTTTTTT
TRBJ1-2 | TRBD1 | 14 | NA | TRBV28 | CASSLGDRVYGYTF | TGTGCCAGCAGTCTAGGGGACAGGGTATATGGCTACACCTTC
TRBJ2-3 | TRBD1 | 14 | NA | TRBV5-6 | CASSLGQGPDTQYF | TGTGCCAGCAGCTTGGGACAGGGGCCAGATACGCAGTATTTT
TRBJ1-1 | NA | 11 | NA | TRBV30 | CAWGQNTEAFF | TGTGCCTGGGGTCAGAACACTGAAGCTTTCTTT
TRBJ1-1 | NA | 16 | once | TRBV4-2 | CASSQEDRVLNTEAFF | TGTGCCAGCAGCCAAGAAGATCGGGTTTTGAACACTGAAGCTTTCTTT
TRBJ2-5 | NA | 14 | NA | TRBV3-1/TRBV3-2 | CASSHSTIQETQYF | TGTGCCAGCAGCCACTCCACAATTCAAGAGACCCAGTACTTC
TRBJ1-6 | TRBD1 | 11 | NA | TRBV6-5 | CASRNRGPLHF | TGTGCCAGCAGGAACAGGGGCCCCCTCCACTTT
TRBJ2-5 | TRBD2 | 15 | NA | TRBV5-1 | CASSSRTSIGETQYF | TGCGCCAGCAGCTCCCGGACTAGCATAGGAGAGACCCAGTACTTC
TRBJ2-1 | NA | 15 | NA | TRBV4-1 | CASSQRWATSNEQFF | TGCGCCAGCAGCCAGAGATGGGCTACTTCCAATGAGCAGTTCTTC
TRBJ1-5 | NA | 15 | NA | TRBV29-1 | CSVAAGSTRGQPQHF | TGCAGCGTTGCCGCAGGGTCTACCAGGGGTCAGCCCCAGCATTTT
TRBJ2-1 | TRBD1 | 17 | few | TRBV7-9 | CASSSYSGTDSYNEQFF | TGTGCCAGCAGCTCCTATTCCGGGACAGACTCCTACAATGAGCAGTTCTTC
TRBJ1-1 | TRBD1 | 19 | NA | TRBV10-3 | CAISESLYRRGLGNTEAFF | TGTGCCATCAGTGAGTCTTTGTATCGAAGGGGGCTGGGTAACACTGAAGCTTTCTTT
TRBJ2-1 | TRBD2 | 15 | NA | TRBV6-5 | CASSRTSGVNNEQFF | TGTGCCAGCAGCCGGACTAGCGGGGTGAACAATGAGCAGTTCTTC
TRBJ2-1 | NA | 13 | NA | TRBV6-5 | CASSYSKTGTQFF | TGTGCCAGCAGCTATTCTAAGACAGGAACGCAGTTCTTC
TRBJ1-5 | NA | 14 | once | TRBV7-2 | CASSLGGPDQPQHF | TGTGCCAGCAGCTTAGGGGGGCCGGATCAGCCCCAGCATTTT
TRBJ2-7 | NA | 13 | NA | TRBV10-2 | CASSRTDTYEQYF | TGCGCCAGCAGTAGGACAGATACCTACGAGCAGTACTTC
TRBJ1-6 | TRBD1 | 16 | NA | TRBV7-9 | CASSLGETGYNSPLHF | TGTGCCAGCAGCTTGGGCGAGACAGGGTATAATTCACCCCTCCACTTT
TRBJ1-1 | TRBD1 | 15 | few | TRBV5-1 | CASSPEGAPDTEAFF | TGCGCCAGCAGCCCCGAGGGGGCGCCGGACACTGAAGCTTTCTTT
TRBJ2-7 | NA | 15 | NA | TRBV7-9 | CASGNRGRGLYEQYF | TGTGCCAGCGGTAACCGGGGCAGGGGCCTATACGAGCAGTACTTC
TRBJ1-2 | TRBD1 | 13 | NA | TRBV19 | CASSLETGGGYTF | TGTGCCAGTAGTCTAGAAACAGGGGGAGGCTACACCTTC
TRBJ2-1 | TRBD1 | 14 | NA | TRBV10-1 | CASSPDRSYNEQFF | TGCGCCAGCAGTCCGGACAGGTCCTACAATGAGCAGTTCTTC
TRBJ2-5 | NA | 14 | NA | TRBV14 | CASSKNTGGETQYF | TGTGCCAGCAGCAAAAATACAGGAGGGGAGACCCAGTACTTC
TRBJ2-1 | NA | 16 | NA | TRBV6-9 | CASSYNPAGGSNEQFF | TGTGCCAGCAGTTATAACCCTGCGGGTGGGAGTAATGAGCAGTTCTTC
TRBJ1-3 | NA | 16 | NA | TRBV18 | CASSPPRDTSGNTIYF | TGTGCCAGCTCACCACCCCGGGACACCTCTGGAAACACCATATATTTT
TRBJ1-4 | TRBD1 | 15 | NA | TRBV10-2 | CASSDPTGGDEKLFF | TGCGCCAGCAGTGACCCGACAGGGGGTGATGAAAAACTGTTTTTT
TRBJ2-5 | TRBD2 | 15 | NA | TRBV11-2 | CASSLQRGAQETQYF | TGTGCCAGCAGCTTACAGCGGGGGGCCCAAGAGACCCAGTACTTC
TRBJ2-3 | NA | 13 | NA | TRBV29-1 | CSVEGRITDTQYF | TGCAGCGTGGAGGGACGGATCACAGATACGCAGTATTTT
TRBJ1-1 | NA | 13 | once | TRBV10-1 | CASSERRGGEAFF | TGCGCCAGCAGTGAGAGGAGGGGTGGTGAAGCTTTCTTT
TRBJ1-2 | NA | 13 | once | TRBV7-6 | CASSLQDTDGYTF | TGTGCCAGCAGCTTACAAGACACAGATGGCTACACCTTC
TRBJ1-4 | NA | 16 | NA | TRBV7-2 | CASSRGRQPNNEKLFF | TGTGCCAGCAGCAGAGGTAGACAGCCAAATAATGAAAAACTGTTTTTT
TRBJ1-1 | NA | 14 | few | TRBV19 | CASSLGQRNTEAFF | TGTGCCAGTAGTCTCGGACAGAGGAACACTGAAGCTTTCTTT
TRBJ1-2 | TRBD1 | 15 | once | TRBV4-2 | CASSQESTGAYGYTF | TGTGCCAGCAGCCAAGAATCGACAGGGGCCTATGGCTACACCTTC
TRBJ2-1 | TRBD2 | 14 | NA | TRBV9 | CASSFGLANSEQFF | TGTGCCAGCAGCTTCGGACTAGCCAACAGTGAGCAGTTCTTC
TRBJ1-1 | NA | 13 | NA | TRBV29-1 | CSVDSGISTEAFF | TGCAGCGTTGATTCGGGGATCTCCACTGAAGCTTTCTTT